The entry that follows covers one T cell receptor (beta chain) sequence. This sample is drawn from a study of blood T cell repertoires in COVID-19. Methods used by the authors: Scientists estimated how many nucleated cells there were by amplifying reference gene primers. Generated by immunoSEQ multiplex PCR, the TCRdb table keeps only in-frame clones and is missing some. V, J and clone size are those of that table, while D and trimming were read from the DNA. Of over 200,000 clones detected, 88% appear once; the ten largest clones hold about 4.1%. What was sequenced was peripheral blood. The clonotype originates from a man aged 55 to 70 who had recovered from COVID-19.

CDR3 sequence: CASSQDWGDTEAFF. In DNA form, the CDR3 reads TGTGCCAGCAGCCAAGATTGGGGGGACACTGAAGCTTTCTTT. J is TRBJ1-1 and V is TRBV14; weak D call: TRBD1 (5 bases). V lost 0 bases and J 3 bases, leaving 8 bases between the germline ends. CDR1 SGHDN and CDR2 FVKESK come from the germline V gene. The CDR3 consists of 14 residues.